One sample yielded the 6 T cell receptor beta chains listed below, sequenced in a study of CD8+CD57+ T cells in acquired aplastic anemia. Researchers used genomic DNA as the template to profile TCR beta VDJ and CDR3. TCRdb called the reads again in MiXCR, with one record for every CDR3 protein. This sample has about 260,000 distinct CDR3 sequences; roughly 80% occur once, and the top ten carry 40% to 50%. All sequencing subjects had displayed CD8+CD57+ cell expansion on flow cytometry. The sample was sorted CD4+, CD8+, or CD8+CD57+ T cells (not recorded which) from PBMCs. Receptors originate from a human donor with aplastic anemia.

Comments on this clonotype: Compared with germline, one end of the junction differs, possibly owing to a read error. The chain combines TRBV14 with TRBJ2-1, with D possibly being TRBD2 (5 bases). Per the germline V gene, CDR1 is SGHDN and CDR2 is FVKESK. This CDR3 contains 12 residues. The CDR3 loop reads CASSQDQRERFF. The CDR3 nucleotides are TGTGCCAGCAGCCAAGATCAAAGGGAGCGGTTCTTC.

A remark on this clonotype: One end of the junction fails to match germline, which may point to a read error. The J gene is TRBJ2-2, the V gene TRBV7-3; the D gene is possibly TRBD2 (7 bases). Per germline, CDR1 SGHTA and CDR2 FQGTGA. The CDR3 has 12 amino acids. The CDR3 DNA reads TGTGCCAGCAGCTTAGTACCCGGGGGGCGGGTTTTT. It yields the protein CASSLVPGGRVF.

The CDR3: CATGTGDGKDEQFF. CDR3 bases: TGTGCCACGGGGACTGGAGACGGTAAGGATGAGCAGTTCTTC. This chain joins TRBV24-1 and TRBJ2-1; tentative D call: TRBD2 (6 bases). The CDR3 covers 14 residues. Germline loops: CDR1 KGHDR, CDR2 SFDVKD. The V end was cut by 10 bases, the J end by 8 bases, with 20 bases between.

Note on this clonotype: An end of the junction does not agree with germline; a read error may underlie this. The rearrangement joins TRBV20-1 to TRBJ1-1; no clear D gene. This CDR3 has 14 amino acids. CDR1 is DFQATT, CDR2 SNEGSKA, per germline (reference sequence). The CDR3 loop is CSARERHDETGAFF. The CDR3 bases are TGCAGTGCTCGGGAGCGCCACGATGAGACTGGAGCTTTCTTT.

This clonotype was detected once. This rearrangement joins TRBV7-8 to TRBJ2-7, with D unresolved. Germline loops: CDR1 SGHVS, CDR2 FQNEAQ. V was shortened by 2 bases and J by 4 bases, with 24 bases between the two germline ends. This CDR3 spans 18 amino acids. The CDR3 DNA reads TGTGCCAGCAGCTTACCTCGAGGTCCCGATACGCATTATTACGAGCAGTACGTC. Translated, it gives CASSLPRGPDTHYYEQYV.

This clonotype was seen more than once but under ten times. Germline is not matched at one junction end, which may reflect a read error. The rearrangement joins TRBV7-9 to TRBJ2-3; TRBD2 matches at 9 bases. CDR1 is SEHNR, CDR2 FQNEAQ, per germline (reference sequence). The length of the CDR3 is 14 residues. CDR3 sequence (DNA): TGTGCCAGCAGCTTGGCGGGAGGGGGCGATACGGAGTATTTT. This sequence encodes CASSLAGGGDTEYF. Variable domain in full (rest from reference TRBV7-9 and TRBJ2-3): DTGVSQNPRHKITKRGQNVTFRCDPISEHNRLYWYRQTLGQGPEFLTYFQNEAQLEKSRLLSDRFSAERPKGSFSTLEIQRTEQGDSAMYLCASSLAGGGDTEYFGPGTRLTVL.